This T cell receptor beta chain was recorded in a study of cytomegalovirus exposure and HLA in healthy donors. Findings and caveats of the study: TCR clusters originating in the first cohort tended to co-occur in the 120 validation repertoires, according to a later analysis. Fewer than 200 TCR beta chains were listed as cytomegalovirus-associated.

Points on this clone: The antigen is unknown.

From the roughly 120-subject validation cohort, which was separate from the roughly 680-subject first cohort, the donors were drawn. Germline V gives CDR1 LNHDA, CDR2 SQIVND (reference sequence). The CDR3 consists of 16 residues. V lost 8 bases to trimming and J lost 5 bases; unmatched junction nucleotides: 15. Using immunoSEQ multiplex PCR, the repertoire was profiled, and TCRdb retains in-frame clones only, with some absent. The repertoire holds under 200,000 clones, with about 88% as singletons. Sequenced material: PBMCs. The chain is built from TRBV19 and TRBJ2-1, with 7 bases matching TRBD1. The clonotype comes from a woman between 18 and 29 years old in good health and CMV-seronegative. CDR3 amino acids: CASLNPGTEFNNEQFF. The CDR3 DNA is TGTGCCAGTTTAAACCCCGGGACAGAGTTTAACAATGAGCAGTTCTTC.